Each of the 32 T cell receptor beta chains below was sequenced from the same sample in a study of cytomegalovirus exposure and HLA in healthy donors. The PCR employed 60 Vbeta primers together with 13 Jbeta primers. Generated by immunoSEQ multiplex PCR, the TCRdb table keeps only in-frame clones and is missing some. Of approximately 260,000 clones detected, approximately 91% appear once; the ten largest clones hold about 1.8%. Input material: PBMCs. Every receptor here comes from a girl aged 2-10 years in good health and CMV-seronegative.

This chain links TRBV5-4 with TRBJ2-5; 12 positions agree with TRBD2. Germline V gene lookup returns CDR1 SGHNT and CDR2 YYREEE (reference sequence). The CDR3 covers 15 residues. Trimming took 0 bases from V and 4 from J; bases not matched to a gene: 1. CDR3 sequence reads: CASSLGLAGVETQYF. The CDR3 DNA reads as TGTGCCAGCAGCTTGGGACTAGCGGGAGTAGAGACCCAGTACTTC.

The CDR3 reads CASSYSRSGGRDTQYF. The CDR3 bases are TGTGCCAGCAGTTATTCCCGGTCAGGGGGCAGAGATACGCAGTATTTT. This rearrangement joins TRBV6-6 to TRBJ2-3, with 8 positions matching TRBD1. The CDR3 loop spans 16 amino acids. V lost 3 bases and J lost 5; bases outside the gene matches: 10. Per germline, CDR1 MNHNY and CDR2 SVGAGI (reference sequence).

The V and J genes are TRBV10-3 and TRBJ2-1; a possible D gene is TRBD2 (5 bases). Trimming took 6 bases from V and 8 from J, leaving 14 bases between them. Germline V gives CDR1 ENHRY, CDR2 SYGVKD. The CDR3 is 13 amino acids. CDR3 loop: CAISILDPHEQFF. The CDR3 region has the DNA TGTGCCATCAGCATACTAGATCCCCATGAGCAGTTCTTC.

This sequence joins TRBV1 and TRBJ2-7; TRBD2, the table's D call, lacks a check against the DNA. TRBV1 is a documented pseudogene. The CDR3 contains 17 residues. CDR3 amino acids: CTSSPTSGSARGYEQYF. Here the CDR3 DNA reads TGCACCAGCAGCCCCACTAGCGGGAGCGCCAGGGGCTACGAGCAGTACTTC.

The rearrangement links TRBV5-1 to TRBJ1-1; tentative D call: TRBD1 (6 bases). Looked up from germline, CDR1 is SGHRS and CDR2 is YFSETQ. This CDR3 is 16 amino acids long. Trimming took off 1 base at V and 2 bases at J, with 15 bases between the two ends. The CDR3 sequence: CASSLIRRTVNTEAFF. CDR3 bases: TGCGCCAGCAGCTTGATTCGAAGGACAGTCAACACTGAAGCTTTCTTT.

This clone was counted a few times. The CDR3 coding sequence is TGTGCCAGCAGTGACGGGGGAGGGGCCGGGGAGCTGTTTTTT. Translated, it gives CASSDGGGAGELFF. V gene TRBV6-1 combines with J gene TRBJ2-2; the match to TRBD2 covers 7 bases. Germline assignment: CDR1 MNHNS and CDR2 SASEGT. The CDR3 extends over 14 amino acids. V trimming: 3 bases; J trimming: 6 bases; junction bases outside the gene matches: 4.

This chain joins TRBV10-3 and TRBJ2-7; 8 positions match TRBD1. CDR1 is ENHRY, CDR2 SYGVKD, per germline. This CDR3 is 16 amino acids long. V gave up 4 bases and J gave up 4 bases; unmatched junction bases: 12. CDR3 sequence: CAISASRQGSEYEQYF. CDR3 DNA sequence: TGTGCCATCAGTGCTTCCAGACAGGGGAGTGAATACGAGCAGTACTTC.

For the CDR3, the DNA is TGCGCCAGCAGCTCAGACCCGGGACAGAGAAATGAGCAGTTCTTC. As protein: CASSSDPGQRNEQFF. The gene calls are TRBV5-1 and TRBJ2-1; TRBD1 matches at 7 bases. The junction had 10 bases not matched to a gene; V was cut back by 3 bases and J by 7 bases. The V gene's germline CDR1 is SGHRS and CDR2 YFSETQ. The CDR3 loop spans 15 amino acids.

The V and J genes are TRBV12-5 and TRBJ1-1; D possibly corresponds to TRBD1 (5 bases). V was pared by 1 base and J by 3 bases, with 9 bases between. CDR3 size: 14 residues. Germline V gene lookup returns CDR1 LGHNT and CDR2 FRNRAP. For the CDR3, the DNA is TGTGCTAGTGGTTTGGGGGGCCCTGACACTGAAGCTTTCTTT. Translation gives CASGLGGPDTEAFF. Together with reference TRBV12-5 and TRBJ1-1, the CDR3 gives the full variable domain: DARVTQTPRHKVTEMGQEVTMRCQPILGHNTVFWYRQTMMQGLELLAYFRNRAPLDDSGMPKDRFSAEMPDATLATLKIQPSEPRDSAVYFCASGLGGPDTEAFFGQGTRLTVV.

This chain uses TRBV6-5 with TRBJ2-7; TRBD2 agrees at 8 bases. J gave up 2 bases and V 0 bases, and 6 bases lay outside the gene matches. The germline CDR1 and CDR2 sequences are MNHEY and SVGAGI. The CDR3 sequence is 16 residues long. This CDR3 reads CASSYSTGGGTYEQYF. The CDR3 DNA reads TGTGCCAGCAGTTACTCCACGGGGGGGGGCACCTACGAGCAGTACTTC.

The CDR3 nucleotides read TGTGCCAGCAGCTTGAGGGGGCCGAACACTGAAGCTTTCTTT. This translates into CASSLRGPNTEAFF. The chain links TRBV5-4 to TRBJ1-1, with 7 bases matching TRBD1. With 1 base clipped from V and 1 base from J, the junction kept 1 base outside the gene matches. In germline, CDR1 is SGHNT, CDR2 YYREEE (reference sequence). The CDR3 has 14 residues.

The chain is built from TRBV30 and TRBJ2-7; the D gene is possibly TRBD2 (6 bases). CDR3 size: 15 residues. From germline, CDR1 is GTSNPN and CDR2 SVGIG (reference sequence). Trimming pared 3 bases from V and 1 base from J, leaving 16 bases between. The DNA of the CDR3 is TGTGCCTGGAGCCGGGAGACAGCGAAATCCTACGAGCAGTACTTC. Translation gives CAWSRETAKSYEQYF.

The chain carries TRBV5-1 and TRBJ2-7; 12 bases agree with TRBD2. This CDR3 region has 14 residues. The V gene end was trimmed by 4 bases and the J gene end by 3 bases; junction bases not matched to a gene: 2. Per the germline V gene, CDR1 is SGHRS and CDR2 is YFSETQ. In DNA form, the CDR3 reads TGCGCCAGCAGCGCGACTAGCGGGGGCTACGAGCAGTACTTC. This codes for CASSATSGGYEQYF.

V gene TRBV19 combines with J gene TRBJ2-7; 8 nucleotides line up with TRBD1. Germline CDR1 reads LNHDA; CDR2 reads SQIVND (reference sequence). V was pared by 9 bases and J by 7 bases, with 14 bases of the junction left unmatched. This CDR3 has 14 amino acids. The CDR3 reads CASRTGTGSREQYF. The CDR3 region has the DNA TGTGCCAGCCGAACCGGGACAGGTTCCCGAGAGCAGTACTTC.

This sequence joins TRBV19 and TRBJ2-3; D might be TRBD2 (5 bases). The CDR3 is made up of 13 amino acids. Germline values: CDR1 LNHDA, CDR2 SQIVND (reference sequence). V shed 3 bases and J shed 4 bases, with 8 bases lying between them. CDR3 in amino acids: CASSIRGSDTQYF. CDR3 nucleotide sequence: TGTGCCAGTAGTATCCGCGGGTCAGATACGCAGTATTTT.

The chain is built from TRBV2 and TRBJ2-1; 8 positions agree with TRBD1. V lost 3 bases, J lost 0 bases, and 4 bases stayed unmatched. The CDR3 runs 16 residues. In germline, CDR1 is SNHLY, CDR2 FYNNEI. CDR3 sequence: CASSDHRGSSYNEQFF. CDR3 bases: TGTGCCAGCAGTGATCACAGGGGGAGCTCCTACAATGAGCAGTTCTTC.

The chain is built from TRBV12-5 and TRBJ2-7, with 11 bases that match TRBD2. CDR3 length: 15 amino acids. V was clipped by 4 bases and J by 4 bases; unmatched bases: 6. CDR1 and CDR2 (germline): LGHNT, FRNRAP. CDR3 protein: CASGSGLAGWYEQYF. The CDR3 DNA follows: TGTGCTAGTGGTTCAGGACTAGCGGGCTGGTACGAGCAGTACTTC.

The chain couples TRBV4-1 to TRBJ2-7; TRBD2 matches at 12 bases. TRBJ2-5 explains the end of the DNA better; the J call may be wrong. The germline V gene has CDR1 MGHRA and CDR2 YSYEKL. CDR3 length: 16 amino acids. The CDR3 coding sequence is TGCGCCAGCAGCCAGGAAGGACTAGCGGGAAGGGAGACCCAGTACTTC. This gives the protein CASSQEGLAGRETQYF.

This clone was recorded only once. This chain uses TRBV27 with TRBJ1-2; D call uncertain. CDR3 size: 15 residues. V was clipped by 8 bases and J by 0 bases, with 16 bases between them. Looked up from germline, CDR1 is MNHEY and CDR2 is SMNVEV (reference sequence). The CDR3 region has the DNA TGTGCCAGCCGATCCCGTAAAGAGACTAACTATGGCTACACCTTC. Protein product: CASRSRKETNYGYTF.

The CDR3 bases are TGTGCCAGCAGCACCGGGACAGGGGTTGAAAAACTGTTTTTT. It codes for CASSTGTGVEKLFF. This chain joins TRBV5-6 and TRBJ1-4; 10 nucleotides line up with TRBD1. The CDR3 totals 14 residues. V shed 4 bases, J shed 7 bases, and the junction held 4 bases outside the gene matches. CDR1 is SGHDT and CDR2 is YYEEEE in the germline V gene.

The chain has TRBV6-5 and TRBJ2-1; a weak D match, TRBD2 (6 bases). This CDR3 spans 15 amino acids. Germline CDR1 MNHEY, CDR2 SVGAGI. V was clipped by 5 bases and J by 6 bases, with 17 bases between them. In nucleotides, the CDR3 is TGTGCCAGCAGTCGGCCCGCACTAGCCTCCAATGAGCAGTTCTTC. It codes for CASSRPALASNEQFF.

The sample holds one count of this clone. This sequence joins TRBV28 and TRBJ1-1; 9 positions match TRBD1. The length of the CDR3 is 15 residues. From germline, CDR1 is MDHEN and CDR2 SYDVKM. J lost 2 bases, V lost 4 bases, and 5 bases had no gene match. The CDR3 sequence is CASSSGDRANTEAFF. CDR3 sequence (DNA): TGTGCCAGCAGTTCCGGGGACAGGGCCAACACTGAAGCTTTCTTT. The full variable domain, with the rest looked up from reference TRBV28 and TRBJ1-1, is DVKVTQSSRYLVKRTGEKVFLECVQDMDHENMFWYRQDPGLGLRLIYFSYDVKMKEKGDIPEGYSVSREKKERFSLILESASTNQTSMYLCASSSGDRANTEAFFGQGTRLTVV.

V usage is TRBV6-1 and J usage is TRBJ1-1; D is undetermined. This CDR3 has 13 residues. The V end was cut by 8 bases, the J end by 3 bases, with 13 bases between. In germline, CDR1 is MNHNS, CDR2 SASEGT. CDR3 protein: CASVGDWYTEAFF. CDR3 DNA sequence: TGTGCCAGCGTCGGGGATTGGTACACTGAAGCTTTCTTT.

CDR3 sequence reads: CASSLSSGGYNEQFF. DNA for the CDR3: TGTGCCAGCAGCTTAAGTAGCGGGGGATACAATGAGCAGTTCTTC. V and J are TRBV7-2 and TRBJ2-1, with 9 bases matching TRBD2. CDR3 length: 15 amino acids. Looked up from germline, CDR1 is SGHTA and CDR2 is FQGNSA. The V and J ends lost 2 bases and 4 bases, in that order; junction bases with no gene match: 3.

The chain uses TRBV4-1 and TRBJ1-4; D perhaps matches TRBD1 (5 bases). This CDR3 has 20 amino acids. Trimming pared 5 bases from V and 0 bases from J, leaving 25 bases between. CDR1 is MGHRA, CDR2 YSYEKL, per germline. Here the CDR3 reads CASSFLSAGLDWATNEKLFF. CDR3 bases: TGCGCCAGCAGCTTCCTATCCGCAGGGTTGGATTGGGCAACTAATGAAAAACTGTTTTTT.

The V call is TRBV18, the J call TRBJ2-7, with D uncertain. Germline V gene lookup returns CDR1 KGHSH and CDR2 LQKENI. The V and J ends lost 1 base and 1 base respectively, with 8 bases between them. The CDR3 contains 14 residues. The CDR3 bases are TGTGCCAGCTCACCACTTGACACTTCCTACGAGCAGTACTTC. Translating gives CASSPLDTSYEQYF. Full variable domain (outside the CDR3, taken from reference TRBV18 and TRBJ2-7): NAGVMQNPRHLVRRRGQEARLRCSPMKGHSHVYWYRQLPEEGLKFMVYLQKENIIDESGMPKERFSAEFPKEGPSILRIQQVVRGDSAAYFCASSPLDTSYEQYFGPGTRLTVT.

In this sample, this clone turned up once. V usage is TRBV9 and J usage is TRBJ1-2; TRBD1 matches 7 bases. V shed 4 bases, J shed 5 bases, and the junction held 11 bases outside the gene matches. The CDR3 length is 15 residues. CDR1 is SGDLS, CDR2 YYNGEE, per germline. The CDR3 DNA reads TGTGCCAGCAGCCTCAGATTGGGGACAGTTTATGGCTACACCTTC. Amino acid sequence: CASSLRLGTVYGYTF.

This rearrangement joins TRBV28 to TRBJ2-7; D is possibly TRBD1 (6 bases). Per germline, CDR1 MDHEN and CDR2 SYDVKM. Trimming shortened V by 8 bases and J by 1 base, and 9 bases separated the two germline ends. The CDR3 consists of 12 residues. The CDR3 region has the DNA TGTGCCAGCCGGGACAAATCCTACGAGCAGTACTTC. This sequence encodes CASRDKSYEQYF.

The table lists this clone with a count of one. CDR3 loop: CASSELAGVGNEQFF. CDR3 coding DNA: TGTGCCAGCAGTGAACTAGCGGGAGTCGGGAATGAGCAGTTCTTC. The J gene is TRBJ2-1, the V gene TRBV6-1; TRBD2 matches at 10 bases. The CDR3 runs to 15 residues. V trimming: 2 bases; J trimming: 7 bases; junction bases outside the gene matches: 5. Germline values: CDR1 MNHNS, CDR2 SASEGT.

The chain has TRBV6-1 and TRBJ1-5; D unclear. CDR3 size: 15 residues. V was cut by 4 bases and J by 0 bases, with 10 bases left in between. Looked up from germline, CDR1 is MNHNS and CDR2 is SASEGT. CDR3 in DNA: TGTGCCAGCAGTGCCGGGGATCCTAGCAATCAGCCCCAGCATTTT. Protein product: CASSAGDPSNQPQHF.

As DNA, the CDR3 is TGTGCCAGCAGCCCACTGTTTCGGGGAGATACTGAAGCTTTCTTT. The encoded protein is CASSPLFRGDTEAFF. The chain uses TRBV7-6 and TRBJ1-1; D call uncertain. The V gene's germline CDR1 is SGHVS and CDR2 FNYEAQ. This CDR3 spans 15 amino acids. V was clipped by 5 bases and J by 5 bases, with 18 bases between them.

The genes are TRBV6-1 and TRBJ1-4; 7 bases align to TRBD1. V lost 6 bases to trimming and J lost 12 bases; unmatched junction nucleotides: 10. The CDR3 sequence is 13 residues long. Germline values: CDR1 MNHNS, CDR2 SASEGT. The CDR3: CASSHPGTEELFF. CDR3 in DNA: TGTGCCAGCAGCCACCCCGGGACAGAGGAACTGTTTTTT.